This T cell receptor beta chain was documented in a study of neoadjuvant anti-PD-1 for oral cavity cancer. Study details: Patients mostly received three to four biweekly nivolumab doses at 3 mg/kg before surgery. Patients without progression got a fourth dose around day 43.

Most PBMC samples had around 480 ng input DNA in six replicates. TCRdb's copy holds only in-frame clones and misses some; the assay was immunoSEQ multiplex PCR. This sample has roughly 15,000 clones; 60% to 80% occur once, and the top ten carry less than 2.5%. As for time point: after neoadjuvant nivolumab, at surgical resection. The CDR3 consists of 16 residues. The ends lost 5 bases at V and 4 bases at J; junction bases unmatched: 7. Germline CDR1 and CDR2: MNHEY and SMNVEV (reference sequence). This clone was detected only once. The TCR sequence derives from a person between 40 and 85 years old with oral cavity squamous cell carcinoma. The sample was PBMCs, taken after nivolumab (anti-PD-1) treatment. The V and J genes are TRBV27 and TRBJ2-7; 14 nucleotides agree with TRBD2. CDR3 in amino acids: CASSTHRLAGGYEQYF. CDR3 DNA: TGTGCCAGCAGTACTCACAGACTAGCGGGAGGGTACGAGCAGTACTTC.